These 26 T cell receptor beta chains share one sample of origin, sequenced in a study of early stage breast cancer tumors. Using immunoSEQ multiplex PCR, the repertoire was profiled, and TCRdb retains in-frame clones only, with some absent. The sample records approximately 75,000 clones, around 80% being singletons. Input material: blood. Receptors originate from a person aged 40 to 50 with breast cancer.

CDR3 nucleotides: TGTGCCAGCAGCTCGGGGTTCGACAATGAGCAGTTCTTC. Translating gives CASSSGFDNEQFF. This chain connects TRBV13 to TRBJ2-1; possibly TRBD2 for D (5 bases). The CDR3 has 13 residues. Trimming took off 4 bases at V and 5 bases at J, with 9 bases between the two ends. Germline values: CDR1 PRHDT, CDR2 FYEKMQ (reference sequence).

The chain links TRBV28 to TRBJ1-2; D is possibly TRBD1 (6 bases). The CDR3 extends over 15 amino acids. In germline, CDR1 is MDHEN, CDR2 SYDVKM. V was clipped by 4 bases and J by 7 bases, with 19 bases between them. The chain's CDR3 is CASSSTGGETRGYTF. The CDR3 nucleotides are TGTGCCAGCAGTTCCACGGGGGGCGAAACTCGTGGCTACACCTTC.

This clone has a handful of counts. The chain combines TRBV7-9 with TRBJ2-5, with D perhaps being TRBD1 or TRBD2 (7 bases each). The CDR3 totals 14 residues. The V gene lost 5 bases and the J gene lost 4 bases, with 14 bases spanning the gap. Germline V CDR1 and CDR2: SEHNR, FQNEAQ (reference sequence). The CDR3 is CASSPQGRGETQYF. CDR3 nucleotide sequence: TGTGCCAGCAGCCCACAGGGGAGGGGAGAGACCCAGTACTTC.

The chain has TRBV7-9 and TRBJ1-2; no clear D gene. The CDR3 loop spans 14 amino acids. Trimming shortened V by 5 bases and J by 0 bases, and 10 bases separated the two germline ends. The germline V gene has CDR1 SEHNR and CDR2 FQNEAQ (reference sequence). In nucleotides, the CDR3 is TGTGCCAGCAGCCAAGTCGGGCCTAACTATGGCTACACCTTC. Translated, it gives CASSQVGPNYGYTF. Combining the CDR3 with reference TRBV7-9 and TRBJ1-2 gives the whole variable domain DTGVSQNPRHKITKRGQNVTFRCDPISEHNRLYWYRQTLGQGPEFLTYFQNEAQLEKSRLLSDRFSAERPKGSFSTLEIQRTEQGDSAMYLCASSQVGPNYGYTFGSGTRLTVV.

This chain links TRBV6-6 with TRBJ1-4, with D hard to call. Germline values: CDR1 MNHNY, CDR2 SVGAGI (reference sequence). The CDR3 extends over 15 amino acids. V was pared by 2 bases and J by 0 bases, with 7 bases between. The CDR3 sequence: CASSYRSTTNEKLFF. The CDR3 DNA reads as TGTGCCAGCAGTTACAGGTCCACAACTAATGAAAAACTGTTTTTT.

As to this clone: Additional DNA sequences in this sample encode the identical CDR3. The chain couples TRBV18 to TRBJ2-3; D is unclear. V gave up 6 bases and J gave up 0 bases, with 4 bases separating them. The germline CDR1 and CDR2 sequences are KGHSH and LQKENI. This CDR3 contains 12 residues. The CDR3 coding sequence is TGTGCCAGCTCCCCAAGCACAGATACGCAGTATTTT. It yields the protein CASSPSTDTQYF.

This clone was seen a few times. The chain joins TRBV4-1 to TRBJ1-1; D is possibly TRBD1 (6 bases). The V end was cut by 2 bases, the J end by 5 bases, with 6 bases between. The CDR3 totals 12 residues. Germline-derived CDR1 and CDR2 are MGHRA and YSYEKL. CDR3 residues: CASSQTGTEAFF. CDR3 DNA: TGCGCCAGCAGCCAAACAGGGACTGAAGCTTTCTTT.

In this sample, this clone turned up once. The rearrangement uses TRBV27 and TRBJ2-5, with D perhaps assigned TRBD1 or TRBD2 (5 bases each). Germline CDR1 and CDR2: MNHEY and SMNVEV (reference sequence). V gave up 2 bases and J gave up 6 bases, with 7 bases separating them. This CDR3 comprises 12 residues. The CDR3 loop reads CASSLGGQTQYF. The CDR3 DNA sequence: TGTGCCAGCAGTTTAGGGGGACAGACCCAGTACTTC.

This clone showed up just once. The CDR3 DNA reads TGTGCCAGCAGTTACTCGACAGGTCCCCCCTACGAGCAGTACTTC. It is translated as CASSYSTGPPYEQYF. The chain is built from TRBV6-5 and TRBJ2-7; maybe TRBD1 (6 bases). Looked up from germline, CDR1 is MNHEY and CDR2 is SVGAGI. Deletions cut 0 bases from V and 2 bases from J, with 11 bases between. The CDR3 totals 15 residues.

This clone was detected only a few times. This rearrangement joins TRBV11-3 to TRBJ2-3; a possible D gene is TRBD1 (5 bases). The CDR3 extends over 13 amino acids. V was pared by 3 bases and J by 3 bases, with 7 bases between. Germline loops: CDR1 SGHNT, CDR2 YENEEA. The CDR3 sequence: CASSFQGTDTQYF. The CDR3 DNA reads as TGTGCCAGCAGCTTCCAGGGTACAGATACGCAGTATTTT.

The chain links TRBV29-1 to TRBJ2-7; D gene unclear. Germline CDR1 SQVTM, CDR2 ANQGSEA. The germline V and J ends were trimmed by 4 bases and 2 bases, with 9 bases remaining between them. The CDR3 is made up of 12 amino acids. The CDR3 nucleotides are TGCAGCGTTGGAGAGCGTACCTACGAGCAGTACTTC. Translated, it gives CSVGERTYEQYF.

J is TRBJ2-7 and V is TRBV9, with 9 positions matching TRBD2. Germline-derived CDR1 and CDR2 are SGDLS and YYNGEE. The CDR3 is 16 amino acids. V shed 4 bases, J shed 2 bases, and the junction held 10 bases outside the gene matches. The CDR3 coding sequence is TGTGCCAGCAGCCCCCAATCGACTAGCGGTACCTACGAGCAGTACTTC. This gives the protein CASSPQSTSGTYEQYF.

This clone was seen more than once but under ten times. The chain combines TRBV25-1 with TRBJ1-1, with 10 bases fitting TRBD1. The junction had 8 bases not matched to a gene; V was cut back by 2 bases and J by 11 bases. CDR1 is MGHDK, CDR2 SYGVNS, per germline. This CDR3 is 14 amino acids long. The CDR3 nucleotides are TGTGCCAGCAGTGAAGGGACAGGGGCCACAGTTGCTTTCTTT. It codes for CASSEGTGATVAFF.

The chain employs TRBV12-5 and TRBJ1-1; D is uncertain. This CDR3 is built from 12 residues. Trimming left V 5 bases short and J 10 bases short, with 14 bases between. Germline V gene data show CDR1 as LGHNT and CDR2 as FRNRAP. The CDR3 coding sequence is TGTGCTAGTGGTCCCCCGGGGAGAGGAGCTTTCTTT. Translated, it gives CASGPPGRGAFF. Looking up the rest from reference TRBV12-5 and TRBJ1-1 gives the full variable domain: DARVTQTPRHKVTEMGQEVTMRCQPILGHNTVFWYRQTMMQGLELLAYFRNRAPLDDSGMPKDRFSAEMPDATLATLKIQPSEPRDSAVYFCASGPPGRGAFFGQGTRLTVV.

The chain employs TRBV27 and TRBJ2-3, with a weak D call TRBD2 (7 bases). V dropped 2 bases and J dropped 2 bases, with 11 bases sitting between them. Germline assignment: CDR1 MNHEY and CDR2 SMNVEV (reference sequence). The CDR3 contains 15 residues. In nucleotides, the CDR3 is TGTGCCAGCAGTTTAGAAGGGGGGGCCACAGATACGCAGTATTTT. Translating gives CASSLEGGATDTQYF.

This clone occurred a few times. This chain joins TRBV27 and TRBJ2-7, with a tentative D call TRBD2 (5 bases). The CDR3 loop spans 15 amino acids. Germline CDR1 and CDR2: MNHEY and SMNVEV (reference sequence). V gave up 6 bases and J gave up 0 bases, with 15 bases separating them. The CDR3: CASRTGGFSSYEQYF. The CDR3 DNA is TGTGCCAGCAGGACCGGAGGCTTTAGCTCCTACGAGCAGTACTTC.

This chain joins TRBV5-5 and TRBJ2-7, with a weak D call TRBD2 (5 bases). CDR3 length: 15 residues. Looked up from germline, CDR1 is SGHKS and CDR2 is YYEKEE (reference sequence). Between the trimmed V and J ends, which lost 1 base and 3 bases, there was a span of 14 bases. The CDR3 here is CASSLSFSVDYEQYF. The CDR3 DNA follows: TGTGCCAGCAGCTTGAGTTTTAGCGTAGACTACGAGCAGTACTTC. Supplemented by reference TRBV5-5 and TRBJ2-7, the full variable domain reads DAGVTQSPTHLIKTRGQQVTLRCSPISGHKSVSWYQQVLGQGPQFIFQYYEKEERGRGNFPDRFSARQFPNYSSELNVNALLLGDSALYLCASSLSFSVDYEQYFGPGTRLTVT.

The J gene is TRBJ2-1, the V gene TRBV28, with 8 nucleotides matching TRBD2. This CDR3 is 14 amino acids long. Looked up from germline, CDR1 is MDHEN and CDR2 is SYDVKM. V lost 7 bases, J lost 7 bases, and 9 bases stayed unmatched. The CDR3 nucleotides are TGTGCCAGCAAAGGAGCGGGAGCTAGGAATGAGCAGTTCTTC. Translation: CASKGAGARNEQFF. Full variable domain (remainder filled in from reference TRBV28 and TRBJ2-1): DVKVTQSSRYLVKRTGEKVFLECVQDMDHENMFWYRQDPGLGLRLIYFSYDVKMKEKGDIPEGYSVSREKKERFSLILESASTNQTSMYLCASKGAGARNEQFFGPGTRLTVL.

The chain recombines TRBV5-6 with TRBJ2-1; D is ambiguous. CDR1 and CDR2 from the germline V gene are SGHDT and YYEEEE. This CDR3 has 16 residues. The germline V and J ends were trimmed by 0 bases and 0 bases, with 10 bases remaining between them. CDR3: CASSLDGHHSYNEQFF. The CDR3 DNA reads TGTGCCAGCAGCTTGGACGGGCACCACTCCTACAATGAGCAGTTCTTC.

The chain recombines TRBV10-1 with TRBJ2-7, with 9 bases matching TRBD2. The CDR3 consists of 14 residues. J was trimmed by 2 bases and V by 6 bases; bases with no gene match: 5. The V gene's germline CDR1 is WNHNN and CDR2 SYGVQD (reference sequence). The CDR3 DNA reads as TGCGCCAGCAGCTCGGAGCGGGAGGCCTACGAGCAGTACTTC. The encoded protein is CASSSEREAYEQYF.

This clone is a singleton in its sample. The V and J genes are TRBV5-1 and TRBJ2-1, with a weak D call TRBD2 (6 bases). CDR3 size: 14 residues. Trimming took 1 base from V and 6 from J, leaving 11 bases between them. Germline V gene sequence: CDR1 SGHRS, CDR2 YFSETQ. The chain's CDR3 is CASSLTGTFNEQFF. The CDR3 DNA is TGCGCCAGCAGCTTGACCGGGACTTTCAATGAGCAGTTCTTC.

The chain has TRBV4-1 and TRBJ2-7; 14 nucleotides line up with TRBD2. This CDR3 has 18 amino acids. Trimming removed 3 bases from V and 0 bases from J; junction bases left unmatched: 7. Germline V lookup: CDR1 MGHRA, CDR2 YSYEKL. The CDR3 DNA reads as TGCGCCAGCAGCCAGATGACTAGCGGGAGGGCGAGCTCCTACGAGCAGTACTTC. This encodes CASSQMTSGRASSYEQYF.

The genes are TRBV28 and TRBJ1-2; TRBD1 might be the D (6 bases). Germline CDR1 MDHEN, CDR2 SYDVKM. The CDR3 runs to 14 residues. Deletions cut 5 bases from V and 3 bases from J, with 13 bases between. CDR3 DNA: TGTGCCAGCAGTACCACAGGGCCGGACTATGGCTACACCTTC. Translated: CASSTTGPDYGYTF.

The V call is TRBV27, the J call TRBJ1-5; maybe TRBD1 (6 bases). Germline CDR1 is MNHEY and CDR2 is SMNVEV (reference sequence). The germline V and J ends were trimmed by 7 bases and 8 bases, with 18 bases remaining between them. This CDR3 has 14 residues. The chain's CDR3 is CASKADRTFEPQHF. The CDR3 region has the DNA TGTGCCAGCAAAGCCGACAGGACATTTGAGCCCCAGCATTTT.

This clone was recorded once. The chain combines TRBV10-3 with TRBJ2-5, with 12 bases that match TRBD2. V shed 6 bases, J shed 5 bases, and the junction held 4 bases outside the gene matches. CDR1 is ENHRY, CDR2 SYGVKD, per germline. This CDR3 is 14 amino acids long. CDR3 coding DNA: TGTGCCATCAGCGGACTAGCGGGATTGGAGACCCAGTACTTC. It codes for CAISGLAGLETQYF.

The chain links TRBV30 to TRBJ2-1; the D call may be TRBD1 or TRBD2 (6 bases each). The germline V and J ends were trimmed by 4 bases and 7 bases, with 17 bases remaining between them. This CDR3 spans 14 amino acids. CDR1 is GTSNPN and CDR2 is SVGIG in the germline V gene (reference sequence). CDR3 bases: TGTGCCTGGACCCCATGGGGGGCGGGAAATGAGCAGTTCTTC. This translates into CAWTPWGAGNEQFF.